Shown below are 23 T cell receptor beta chains from a single sample sequenced in a study of breast tumors, draining lymph nodes, adjacent tissues. Samples came from axillary lymph nodes draining the breast cancer. TCRdb re-derived calls from the multiplex PCR reads in MiXCR, one entry per CDR3 protein. This sample has approximately 280,000 distinct CDR3 sequences, with roughly 31% found just once. The sequencing sample was made of axillary lymph node tissue. The receptors come from a female donor with breast cancer. Some clones in this sample may be carry-over from other donors' samples.

This clonotype was seen once. The chain uses TRBV10-3 and TRBJ2-7, with 9 bases aligning to TRBD1. V lost 4 bases to trimming and J lost 4 bases; unmatched junction nucleotides: 5. CDR1 and CDR2 from the germline V gene are ENHRY and SYGVKD. The CDR3 has 14 amino acids. In DNA form, the CDR3 reads TGTGCCATCAGTGGGGACAGGGCGTTATACGAGCAGTACTTC. This gives the protein CAISGDRALYEQYF.

This clonotype turned up a few times. A much larger clone is a single base away; this may be a read error. The chain employs TRBV20-1 and TRBJ2-7; 11 bases fit TRBD2. The V gene end was trimmed by 5 bases and the J gene end by 6 bases; junction bases not matched to a gene: 9. This CDR3 contains 14 residues. The germline gives CDR1 DFQATT, CDR2 SNEGSKA (reference sequence). The CDR3 bases are TGCAGTGCTTTAGCGGGAGGGGGAGCGGCCGAGCAGTACTTC. Protein sequence: CSALAGGGAAEQYF.

This chain links TRBV12-3 or TRBV12-4 with TRBJ1-2, with 7 bases aligning to TRBD1. The trim removed 2 bases at V and 3 bases at J, leaving 3 bases unmatched. There are 14 residues in the CDR3. This chain's CDR3 is CASSLSQGYYGYTF. The CDR3, as DNA: TGTGCCAGCAGTTTATCACAGGGGTACTATGGCTACACCTTC.

This clonotype was recorded many times. The chain joins TRBV10-3 to TRBJ2-3; D remains unclear. V was pared by 1 base and J by 1 base, with 15 bases between. The CDR3 sequence is 17 residues long. Germline CDR1 and CDR2: ENHRY and SYGVKD. Here the CDR3 DNA reads TGTGCCATCAGTGAGTATTGGAGAAGTACTCGCACAGATACGCAGTATTTT. This translates into CAISEYWRSTRTDTQYF.

Worth noting for this clonotype: This may be a read error: a much more frequent sequence differs by one nucleotide. CDR3 region: CSVVPTGGMSEAFF. The CDR3 DNA reads TGCAGCGTTGTTCCGACAGGGGGAATGAGTGAAGCTTTCTTT. The genes are TRBV29-1 and TRBJ1-1, with 9 bases that match TRBD1. Germline V gives CDR1 SQVTM, CDR2 ANQGSEA. This CDR3 has 14 residues. After removal of 4 bases from V and 7 bases from J, the junction contained 10 bases not matched to a gene.

About this clonotype: This clone may be a read error of a much larger clone one base away. The chain combines TRBV7-9 with TRBJ2-5; maybe TRBD1 (6 bases). CDR1 is SEHNR and CDR2 is FQNEAQ in the germline V gene (reference sequence). The CDR3 sequence is 16 residues long. The CDR3 region is CASSLGPGAIQETRYF. The CDR3 nucleotides are TGTGCCAGCAGCTTAGGTCCAGGGGCGATCCAAGAGACCCGGTACTTC.

This clonotype has a count of ten or more. The chain combines TRBV7-2 with TRBJ2-7; D unresolved. Germline CDR1 reads SGHTA; CDR2 reads FQGNSA. The CDR3 length is 14 residues. Trimming shortened V by 4 bases and J by 1 base, and 11 bases separated the two germline ends. The CDR3 sequence: CASSSFQYSYEQYF. In DNA, the CDR3 is TGTGCCAGCAGCTCGTTTCAGTATTCCTACGAGCAGTACTTC.

In this sample, this clonotype turned up many times. The rearrangement joins TRBV4-1 to TRBJ2-1; 9 bases fit TRBD1. This CDR3 region has 15 residues. Losses at the gene ends were 2 bases for V and 5 bases for J; bases not matched to a gene: 4. CDR1 MGHRA and CDR2 YSYEKL come from the germline V gene. CDR3 sequence: CASSQFGTGNNEQFF. The CDR3 DNA sequence: TGCGCCAGCAGCCAATTTGGGACAGGGAACAATGAGCAGTTCTTC.

This clonotype occurred many times. This sequence joins TRBV7-9 and TRBJ2-7; 9 nucleotides agree with TRBD2. CDR3 length: 16 amino acids. The ends lost 5 bases at V and 0 bases at J; junction bases unmatched: 8. Germline assignment: CDR1 SEHNR and CDR2 FQNEAQ (reference sequence). CDR3 loop: CASSPGLAQSSYEQYF. The CDR3 DNA sequence: TGTGCCAGCAGCCCGGGACTAGCTCAGAGCTCCTACGAGCAGTACTTC.

V and J are TRBV12-3 or TRBV12-4 and TRBJ1-4, with D unresolved. CDR3 length: 16 amino acids. Between the trimmed V and J ends, which lost 3 bases and 7 bases, there was a span of 18 bases. The CDR3: CASSFRLPGRGEKLFF. The CDR3 DNA reads TGTGCCAGCAGTTTCCGGCTCCCGGGGAGAGGTGAAAAACTGTTTTTT.

The chain has TRBV10-2 and TRBJ1-6; 7 nucleotides match TRBD1. The CDR3 sequence is 14 residues long. Germline V gives CDR1 WSHSY, CDR2 SAAADI. V lost 4 bases, J lost 7 bases, and 4 bases stayed unmatched. The CDR3: CASSVGQNNSPLHF. CDR3 sequence (DNA): TGCGCCAGCAGTGTGGGACAGAACAATTCACCCCTCCACTTT.

In its sample, this clonotype was seen many times. The rearrangement joins TRBV11-2 to TRBJ2-1; D is perhaps TRBD2 (5 bases). This CDR3 is built from 14 residues. Germline CDR1 reads SGHAT; CDR2 reads FQNNGV. Trimming took off 1 base at V and 3 bases at J, with 7 bases between the two ends. The CDR3 here is CASSLAGYYNEQFF. CDR3 nucleotides: TGTGCCAGCAGCTTAGCGGGATACTACAATGAGCAGTTCTTC.

There are many counts of this clonotype. The V gene is TRBV7-6, the J gene TRBJ2-2; D gene unclear. CDR1 is SGHVS, CDR2 FNYEAQ, per germline. The CDR3 extends over 15 amino acids. The V end was cut by 5 bases, the J end by 5 bases, with 15 bases between. DNA of the CDR3: TGTGCCAGCAGCCCCTTTTCCGGGTCTACCGGGGAGCTGTTTTTT. Amino acids: CASSPFSGSTGELFF.

This clonotype was seen many times. This chain links TRBV15 with TRBJ2-5; D uncertain. Germline loops: CDR1 LNHNV, CDR2 YYDKDF (reference sequence). V was cut by 1 base and J by 4 bases, with 7 bases left in between. The CDR3 contains 13 residues. The CDR3 region has the DNA TGTGCCACCAGCAGAGGTCGGGTAGAGACCCAGTACTTC. Residues: CATSRGRVETQYF.

As concerns this clonotype: A much larger clone lies one base from this, so it may be a read error. This chain links TRBV5-4 with TRBJ2-7; no definite D call. This CDR3 comprises 15 residues. The germline V gene has CDR1 SGHNT and CDR2 YYREEE (reference sequence). Trimming removed 5 bases at V and 0 bases at J, with 15 bases between. CDR3 sequence reads: CASSPRGPGSYEQYF. The CDR3 DNA follows: TGTGCCAGCAGTCCCCGTGGGCCAGGCTCCTACGAGCAGTACTTC. Full variable domain (outside the CDR3, taken from reference TRBV5-4 and TRBJ2-7): ETGVTQSPTHLIKTRGQQVTLRCSSQSGHNTVSWYQQALGQGPQFIFQYYREEENGRGNFPPRFSGLQFPNYSSELNVNALELDDSALYLCASSPRGPGSYEQYFGPGTRLTVT.

The chain employs TRBV6-2 or TRBV6-3 and TRBJ2-7; 7 bases match TRBD2. CDR3 length: 16 amino acids. CDR1 and CDR2 (germline): MNHEY, SVGEGT. The V gene end was trimmed by 8 bases and the J gene end by 0 bases; junction bases not matched to a gene: 13. The chain's CDR3 is CASHLAGASSSYEQYF. Here the CDR3 DNA reads TGTGCCAGCCACCTTGCGGGAGCCTCCAGCTCCTACGAGCAGTACTTC.

The chain combines TRBV10-2 with TRBJ2-1; 9 nucleotides align to TRBD2. Trimming removed 8 bases from V and 4 bases from J; junction bases left unmatched: 9. This CDR3 contains 15 residues. Germline V CDR1 and CDR2: WSHSY, SAAADI. CDR3 sequence (DNA): TGCGCCAGCGGGTTAATAGCGGGAGCTTACAATGAGCAGTTCTTC. Its protein product is CASGLIAGAYNEQFF.

The rearrangement links TRBV11-3 to TRBJ2-1, with 7 bases identical to TRBD1. Germline values: CDR1 SGHNT, CDR2 YENEEA. Trimming removed 5 bases from V and 10 bases from J; junction bases left unmatched: 14. The CDR3 length is 15 residues. Here the CDR3 reads CASSAHRGGAGEQFF. DNA for the CDR3: TGTGCCAGCAGCGCCCACAGGGGTGGGGCCGGGGAGCAGTTCTTC.

This clonotype was seen ten or more times. The chain recombines TRBV30 with TRBJ2-3; 7 nucleotides line up with TRBD2. Germline V gene data show CDR1 as GTSNPN and CDR2 as SVGIG (reference sequence). V lost 2 bases and J lost 2; bases outside the gene matches: 4. The CDR3 contains 14 residues. CDR3 nucleotides: TGTGCCTGGAGTAACGCGGGAGTCACAGATACGCAGTATTTT. It encodes CAWSNAGVTDTQYF.

This clonotype appeared many times. V and J are TRBV11-2 and TRBJ2-1; D is undetermined. The CDR3 is 15 amino acids. Germline values: CDR1 SGHAT, CDR2 FQNNGV. V lost 2 bases, J lost 2 bases, and 10 bases lay in between. CDR3 coding DNA: TGTGCCAGCAGCTTAAGACTGGATGCCTACAATGAGCAGTTCTTC. Translating gives CASSLRLDAYNEQFF.

This clonotype was detected ten times or more. The V gene is TRBV19, the J gene TRBJ1-6; D perhaps matches TRBD1 (5 bases). Germline values: CDR1 LNHDA, CDR2 SQIVND (reference sequence). The CDR3 is 13 amino acids. V lost 3 bases to trimming and J lost 10 bases, with 10 bases between them. The CDR3 here is CASSILGDSPLHF. The CDR3 DNA is TGTGCCAGTAGTATCTTGGGGGACTCACCCCTCCACTTT. Drawing the rest from reference TRBV19 and TRBJ1-6, the complete variable domain is DGGITQSPKYLFRKEGQNVTLSCEQNLNHDAMYWYRQDPGQGLRLIYYSQIVNDFQKGDIAEGYSVSREKKESFPLTVTSAQKNPTAFYLCASSILGDSPLHFGNGTRLTVT.

This clonotype was observed at least ten times. This sequence joins TRBV7-9 and TRBJ2-7; the D gene is possibly TRBD2 (6 bases). Between the trimmed V and J ends, which lost 5 bases and 3 bases, there was a span of 11 bases. Germline V CDR1 and CDR2: SEHNR, FQNEAQ (reference sequence). CDR3 length: 13 residues. CDR3 sequence (DNA): TGTGCCAGCAGCACGTCCGGGGGCTACGAGCAGTACTTC. The encoded protein is CASSTSGGYEQYF.

This clonotype came up many times. As the CDR3 is not closed by the conserved phenylalanine or tryptophan, this likely results from a read error. The limits of the CDR3 on the DNA are not certain, so only TCRdb's listed CDR3 is given. V gene TRBV7-9 combines with J gene TRBJ1-4. The CDR3 length equals 10 residues, ends included. Germline-derived CDR1 and CDR2 are SEHNR and FQNEAQ (reference sequence). CDR3 amino acids: CASSLKPFLL.